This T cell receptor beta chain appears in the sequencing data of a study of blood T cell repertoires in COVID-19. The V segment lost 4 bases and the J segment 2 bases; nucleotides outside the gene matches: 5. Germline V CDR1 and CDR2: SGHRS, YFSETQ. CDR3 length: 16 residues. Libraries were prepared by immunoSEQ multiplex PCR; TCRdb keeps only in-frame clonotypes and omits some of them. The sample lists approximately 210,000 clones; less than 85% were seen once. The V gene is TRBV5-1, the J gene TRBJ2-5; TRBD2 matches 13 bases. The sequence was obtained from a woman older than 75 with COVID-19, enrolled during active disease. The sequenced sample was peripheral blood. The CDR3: CASSTTSGGVQETQYF. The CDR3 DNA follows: TGCGCCAGCAGCACAACTAGCGGGGGGGTTCAAGAGACCCAGTACTTC.